What follows is one T cell receptor beta chain and its context. The germline V gene encodes CDR1 SNHLY and CDR2 FYNNEI. The CDR3 loop spans 16 amino acids. V lost 5 bases to trimming and J lost 1 base; unmatched junction nucleotides: 9. Per the authors' pipeline: Reference gene primer amplification yielded estimated nucleated cell counts. TCRdb keeps only in-frame clones here, not all; method: immunoSEQ multiplex PCR. V, J and clone size are those of that table, while D and trimming were read from the DNA. The table lists roughly 320,000 clones, over 85% of them singletons. The source of the sample is a study of blood T cell repertoires in COVID-19. For the study at large: Specimens from acute and convalescent COVID-19 originated in the United States, Italy and Spain. PBMCs, B-cell-depleted T cells, or T cells were the source of the cDNA or gDNA that made up the material.

Patients at the Seattle site were enrolled during active infection and followed longitudinally. This clonotype originated in a woman aged 25 to 39 with COVID-19, enrolled during active disease. Sequenced input: peripheral blood. The V call is TRBV2, the J call TRBJ2-3, with TRBD1 matching 7 bases. CDR3 in amino acids: CASSLTGTLGTDTQYF. DNA of the CDR3: TGTGCCAGCAGTTTGACAGGGACCCTCGGCACAGATACGCAGTATTTT.